The sample holds many counts of the clone carrying this T cell receptor (beta chain). The antigen is unknown. This entry belongs to a study of early T cells in non-severe SARS-CoV-2 infection. Notes on the study in general: Clonotype matching in VDJdb favored anti-spike CD8 responses and did not capture private and CD4 specificities.

The CDR3 runs 15 residues. The trim removed 4 bases at V and 2 bases at J, leaving 5 bases unmatched. Germline V lookup: CDR1 MNHEY, CDR2 SVGAGI. Using its own MiXCR run on the 5' RACE reads, TCRdb lists one record per CDR3 protein. The table includes about 64,000 distinct CDR3 sequences, around 11% detected once. The material sequenced was whole blood, taken at baseline. This clonotype was obtained from an adult who was a healthcare worker with PCR-confirmed SARS-CoV-2 infection or an uninfected control (not recorded which). The chain uses TRBV6-5 and TRBJ2-7, with 10 bases lining up with TRBD1. This CDR3 is CASSWGGQGTYEQYF. CDR3 DNA: TGTGCCAGCAGTTGGGGGGGACAGGGGACCTACGAGCAGTACTTC.